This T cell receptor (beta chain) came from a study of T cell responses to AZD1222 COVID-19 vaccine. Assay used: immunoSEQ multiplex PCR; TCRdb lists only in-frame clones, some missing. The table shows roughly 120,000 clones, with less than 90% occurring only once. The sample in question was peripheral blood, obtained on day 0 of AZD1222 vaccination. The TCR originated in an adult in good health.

CDR3 amino acids: CASSQKVGQNEQYF. DNA of the CDR3: TGTGCCAGTAGTCAAAAAGTGGGCCAAAACGAGCAGTACTTC. V gene TRBV19 combines with J gene TRBJ2-7; D unresolved. Deletions cut 5 bases from V and 5 bases from J, with 16 bases between. Germline CDR1 is LNHDA and CDR2 is SQIVND (reference sequence). The CDR3 extends over 14 amino acids.